Listed here is a single T cell receptor (beta chain). Its antigen is undetermined. Data came from immunoSEQ multiplex PCR; TCRdb stores just in-frame clones and leaves some out. The sample shows under 45,000 clones, about 91% of them seen only once. The CDR3 is made up of 14 amino acids. Trimming removed 5 bases from V and 4 bases from J, with 14 bases in between. CDR1 and CDR2 from the germline V gene are SEHNR and FQNEAQ (reference sequence). The record originates from a study of a mutant IDH1 vaccine in newly diagnosed glioma. At the level of the study: The treated population exhibited a male proportion of approximately 62%, a female proportion of around 38%, and a mean age of around 40 years.

Time point described: week 23, last vaccination. Doses comprised 300 ug of mutant IDH1 20-mer peptide each, plus topical imiquimod. The chain couples TRBV7-9 to TRBJ2-5; D tentatively fits TRBD1 or TRBD2 (7 bases each). This TCR derives from a man over 45 with glioma. This material consisted of PBMCs, taken from a glioma patient whose treatment included an IDH1 peptide vaccine. The CDR3 nucleotides read TGTGCCAGCAGCCAGGGGGGGATCCCAGAGACCCAGTACTTC. It is translated as CASSQGGIPETQYF.